This T cell receptor beta chain was sequenced in a study of blood T cells in healthy people across ages. Across the study: Roughly one uniquely barcoded beta molecule per two T cells was captured.

CDR1 is MNHEY, CDR2 SVGEGT, per germline. The ends were cut back, 6 bases at V and 12 bases at J, with 18 bases in the middle. The CDR3 sequence is 12 residues long. A sample-barcoded 5' primer and a J-beta primer mix were used in a second PCR of roughly 7 to 12 cycles. TCRdb recomputed calls from the 5' RACE reads with MiXCR, one row per CDR3 protein. The sample holds about 1.4 million distinct CDR3 sequences; roughly 59% are singletons and the top ten take approximately 7%. Findings and caveats of the study: Leaving the PBMCs unsorted stopped any conclusive comparison of naive versus antigen-experienced cells.

Peripheral blood, roughly 11 milliliters per donor, was collected. Total RNA amounts of at least 6 micrograms were extracted per sample. On this clonotype itself: What it binds is unknown.

The receptor was derived from a man aged 18 to 29 in good health. The chain uses TRBV6-2 or TRBV6-3 and TRBJ2-7, with D possibly TRBD1 on 6 matching bases. Sequencing input: blood. CDR3 nucleotides: TGTGCCAGCAGCGATGCGACAGGAAGACTGTACTTC. Protein sequence: CASSDATGRLYF.